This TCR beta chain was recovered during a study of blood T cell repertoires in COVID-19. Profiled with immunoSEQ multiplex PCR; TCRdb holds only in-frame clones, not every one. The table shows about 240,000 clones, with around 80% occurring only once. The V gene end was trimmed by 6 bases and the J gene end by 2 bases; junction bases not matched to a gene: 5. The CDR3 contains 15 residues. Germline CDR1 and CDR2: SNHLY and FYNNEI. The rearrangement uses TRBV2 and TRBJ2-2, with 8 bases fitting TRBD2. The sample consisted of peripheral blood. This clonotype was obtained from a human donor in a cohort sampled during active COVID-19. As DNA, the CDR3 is TGTGCCAGCAGAGTAGCGGGACGTAACACCGGGGAGCTGTTTTTT. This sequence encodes CASRVAGRNTGELFF.